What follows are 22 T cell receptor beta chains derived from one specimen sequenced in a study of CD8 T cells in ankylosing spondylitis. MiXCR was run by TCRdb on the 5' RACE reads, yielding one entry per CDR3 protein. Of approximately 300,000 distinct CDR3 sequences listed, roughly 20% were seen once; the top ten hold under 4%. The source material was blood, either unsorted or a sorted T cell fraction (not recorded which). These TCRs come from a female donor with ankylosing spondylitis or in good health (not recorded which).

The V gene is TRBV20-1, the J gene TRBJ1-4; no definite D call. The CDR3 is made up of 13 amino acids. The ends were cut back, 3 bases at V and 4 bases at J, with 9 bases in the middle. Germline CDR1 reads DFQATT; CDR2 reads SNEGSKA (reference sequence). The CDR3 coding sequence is TGCAGTGCTAGGGCAAATAATAATGAAAAACTGTTTTTT. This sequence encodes CSARANNNEKLFF.

As DNA, the CDR3 is TGCGCCAGCAGCCAAGGGATCGAGGGGTTTGCGCAGTATTTT. Its protein product is CASSQGIEGFAQYF. The rearrangement uses TRBV4-1 and TRBJ2-3; D may match TRBD1 or TRBD2 (5 bases each). This CDR3 region has 14 residues. Germline V gene sequence: CDR1 MGHRA, CDR2 YSYEKL. Trimming cost V 1 base and J 10 bases, with 15 bases left between them.

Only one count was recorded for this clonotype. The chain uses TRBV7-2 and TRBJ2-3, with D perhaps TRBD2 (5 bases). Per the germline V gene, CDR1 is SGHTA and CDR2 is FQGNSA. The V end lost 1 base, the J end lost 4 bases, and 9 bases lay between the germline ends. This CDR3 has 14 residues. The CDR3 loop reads CASSLELVADTQYF. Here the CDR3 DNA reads TGTGCCAGCAGCTTAGAACTAGTTGCAGATACGCAGTATTTT.

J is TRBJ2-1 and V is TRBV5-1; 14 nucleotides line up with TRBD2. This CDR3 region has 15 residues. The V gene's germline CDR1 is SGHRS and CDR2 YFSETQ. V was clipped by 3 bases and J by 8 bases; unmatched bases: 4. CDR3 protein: CASSSGLAGVDEQFF. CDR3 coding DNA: TGCGCCAGCAGCTCGGGACTAGCGGGAGTGGATGAGCAGTTCTTC.

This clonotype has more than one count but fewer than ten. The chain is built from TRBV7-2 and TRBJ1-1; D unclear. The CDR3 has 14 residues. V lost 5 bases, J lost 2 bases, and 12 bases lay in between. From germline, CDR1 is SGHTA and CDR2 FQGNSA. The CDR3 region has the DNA TGTGCCAGCAGCCGGAAAGTTGCCAACACTGAAGCTTTCTTT. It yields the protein CASSRKVANTEAFF.

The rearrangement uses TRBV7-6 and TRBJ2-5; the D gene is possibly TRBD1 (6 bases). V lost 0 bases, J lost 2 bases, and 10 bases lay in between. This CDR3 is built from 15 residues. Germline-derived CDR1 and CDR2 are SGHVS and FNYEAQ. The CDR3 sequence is CASSLAGTLQETQYF. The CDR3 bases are TGTGCCAGCAGCTTAGCCGGGACATTACAAGAGACCCAGTACTTC.

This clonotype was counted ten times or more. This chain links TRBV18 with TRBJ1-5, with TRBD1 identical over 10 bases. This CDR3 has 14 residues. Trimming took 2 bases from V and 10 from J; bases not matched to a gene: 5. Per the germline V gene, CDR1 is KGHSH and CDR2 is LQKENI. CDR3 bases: TGTGCCAGCTCACCAGGGACAGGGGACGTACCCCAGCATTTT. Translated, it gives CASSPGTGDVPQHF.

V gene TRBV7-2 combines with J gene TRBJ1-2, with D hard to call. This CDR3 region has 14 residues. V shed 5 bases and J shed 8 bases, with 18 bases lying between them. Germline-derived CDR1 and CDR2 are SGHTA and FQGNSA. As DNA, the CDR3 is TGTGCCAGCAGCCCCCGCCGGGCCGCTAGGGGCTACACCTTC. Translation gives CASSPRRAARGYTF.

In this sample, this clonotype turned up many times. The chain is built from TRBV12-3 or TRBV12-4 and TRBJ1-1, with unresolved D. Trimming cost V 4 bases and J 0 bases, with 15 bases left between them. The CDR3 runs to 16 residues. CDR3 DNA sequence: TGTGCCAGCAGTTCTGTATTGGGCATCATGAACACTGAAGCTTTCTTT. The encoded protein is CASSSVLGIMNTEAFF.

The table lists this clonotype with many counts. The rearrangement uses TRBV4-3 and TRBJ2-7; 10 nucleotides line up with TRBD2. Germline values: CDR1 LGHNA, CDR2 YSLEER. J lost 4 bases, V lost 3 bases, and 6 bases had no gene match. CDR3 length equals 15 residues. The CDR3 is CASSQTSGRDYEQYF. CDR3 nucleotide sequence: TGCGCCAGCAGCCAGACAAGCGGGAGGGATTACGAGCAGTACTTC.

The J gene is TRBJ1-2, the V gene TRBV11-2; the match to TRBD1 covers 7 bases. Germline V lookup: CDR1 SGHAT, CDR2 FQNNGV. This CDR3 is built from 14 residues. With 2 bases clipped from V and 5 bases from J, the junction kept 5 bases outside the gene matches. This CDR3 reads CASSLQGEGYGYTF. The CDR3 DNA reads TGTGCCAGCAGCTTACAGGGGGAAGGGTATGGCTACACCTTC.

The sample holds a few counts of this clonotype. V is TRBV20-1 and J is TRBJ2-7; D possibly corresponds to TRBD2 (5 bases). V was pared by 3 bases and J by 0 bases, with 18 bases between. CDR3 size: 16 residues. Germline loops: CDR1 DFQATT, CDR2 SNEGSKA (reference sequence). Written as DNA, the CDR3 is TGCAGTGCTAGGACCCGCACTAGTTCGTTCTCCTACGAGCAGTACTTC. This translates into CSARTRTSSFSYEQYF.

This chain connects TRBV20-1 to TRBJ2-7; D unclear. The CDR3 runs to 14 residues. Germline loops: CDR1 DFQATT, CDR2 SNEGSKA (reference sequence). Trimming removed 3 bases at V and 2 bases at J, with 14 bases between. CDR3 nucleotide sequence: TGCAGTGCTAGGTTCAGCCAAGGGCCCTACGAGCAGTACTTC. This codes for CSARFSQGPYEQYF.

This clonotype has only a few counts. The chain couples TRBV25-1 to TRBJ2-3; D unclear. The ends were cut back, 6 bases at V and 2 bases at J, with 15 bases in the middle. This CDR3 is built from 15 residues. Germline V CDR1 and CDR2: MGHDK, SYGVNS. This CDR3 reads CASSKRGPSTDTQYF. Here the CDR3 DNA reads TGTGCCAGCAGCAAGCGAGGCCCCTCCACAGATACGCAGTATTTT.

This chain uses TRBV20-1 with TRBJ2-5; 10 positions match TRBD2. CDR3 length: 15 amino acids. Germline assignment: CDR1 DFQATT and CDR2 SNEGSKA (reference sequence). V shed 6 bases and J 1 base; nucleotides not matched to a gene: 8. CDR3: CSAPGLAEFQETQYF. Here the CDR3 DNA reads TGCAGTGCGCCCGGACTAGCGGAATTCCAAGAGACCCAGTACTTC.

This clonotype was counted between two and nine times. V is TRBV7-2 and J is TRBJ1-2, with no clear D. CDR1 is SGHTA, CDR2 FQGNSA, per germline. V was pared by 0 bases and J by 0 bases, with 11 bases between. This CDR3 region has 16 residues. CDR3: CASSLARWQTNYGYTF. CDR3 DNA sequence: TGTGCCAGCAGCTTAGCGAGGTGGCAAACTAACTATGGCTACACCTTC.

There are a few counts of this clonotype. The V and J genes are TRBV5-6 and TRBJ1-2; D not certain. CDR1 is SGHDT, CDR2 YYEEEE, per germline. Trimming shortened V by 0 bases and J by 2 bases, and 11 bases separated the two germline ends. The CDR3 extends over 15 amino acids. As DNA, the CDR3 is TGTGCCAGCAGCTTGGGGCAGAACCTAAACTATGGCTACACCTTC. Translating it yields CASSLGQNLNYGYTF.

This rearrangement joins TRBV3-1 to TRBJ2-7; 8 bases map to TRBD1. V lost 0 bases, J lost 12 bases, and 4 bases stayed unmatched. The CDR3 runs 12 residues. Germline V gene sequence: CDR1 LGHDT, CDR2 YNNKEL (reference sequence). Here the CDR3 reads CASSQEGDRGYF. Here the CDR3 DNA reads TGTGCCAGCAGCCAAGAGGGCGACAGGGGGTACTTC.

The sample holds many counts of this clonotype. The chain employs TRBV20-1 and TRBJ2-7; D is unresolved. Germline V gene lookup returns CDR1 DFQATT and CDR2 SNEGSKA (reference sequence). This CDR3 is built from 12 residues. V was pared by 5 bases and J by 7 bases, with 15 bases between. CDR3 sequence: CSARRLFREQYF. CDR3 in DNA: TGCAGTGCTCGACGCCTTTTTAGGGAGCAGTACTTC.

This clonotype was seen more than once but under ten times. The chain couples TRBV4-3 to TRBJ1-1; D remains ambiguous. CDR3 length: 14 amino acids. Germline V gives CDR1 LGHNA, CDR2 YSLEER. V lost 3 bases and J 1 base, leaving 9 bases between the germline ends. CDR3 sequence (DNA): TGCGCCAGCAGCCAGGGGTACAGGAACACTGAAGCTTTCTTT. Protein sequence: CASSQGYRNTEAFF.

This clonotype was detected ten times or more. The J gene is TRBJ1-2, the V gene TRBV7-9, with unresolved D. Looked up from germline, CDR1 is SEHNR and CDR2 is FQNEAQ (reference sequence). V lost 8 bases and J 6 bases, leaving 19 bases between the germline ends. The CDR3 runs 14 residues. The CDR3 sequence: CASGDSGRSNGYTF. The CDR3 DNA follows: TGTGCCAGCGGCGACTCGGGCCGTAGTAATGGCTACACCTTC.

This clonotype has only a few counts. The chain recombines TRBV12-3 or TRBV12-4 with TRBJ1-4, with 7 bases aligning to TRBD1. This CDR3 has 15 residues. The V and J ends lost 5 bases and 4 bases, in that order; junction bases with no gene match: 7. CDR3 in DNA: TGTGCCAGCAGTAGTCAGGGGGGACTTAATGAAAAACTGTTTTTT. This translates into CASSSQGGLNEKLFF.